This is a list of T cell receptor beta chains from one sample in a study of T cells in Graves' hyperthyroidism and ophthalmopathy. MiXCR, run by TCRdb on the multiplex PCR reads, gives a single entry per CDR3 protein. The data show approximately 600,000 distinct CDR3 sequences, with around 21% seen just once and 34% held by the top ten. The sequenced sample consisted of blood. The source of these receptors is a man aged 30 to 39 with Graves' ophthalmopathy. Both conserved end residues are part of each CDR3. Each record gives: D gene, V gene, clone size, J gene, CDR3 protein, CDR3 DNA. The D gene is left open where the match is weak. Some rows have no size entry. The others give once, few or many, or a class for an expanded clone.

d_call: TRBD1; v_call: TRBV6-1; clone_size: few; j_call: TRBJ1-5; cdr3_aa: CASSESQGGFQPQHF; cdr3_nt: TGTGCCAGCAGTGAGTCCCAGGGGGGGTTTCAGCCCCAGCATTTT
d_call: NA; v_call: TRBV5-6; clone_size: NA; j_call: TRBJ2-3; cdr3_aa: CASSEYTGTDTQYF; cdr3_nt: TGTGCCAGCAGCGAATATACAGGCACAGATACGCAGTATTTT
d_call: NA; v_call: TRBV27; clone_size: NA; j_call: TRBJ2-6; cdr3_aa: CASSPIGSGANVLTF; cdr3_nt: TGTGCCAGCAGTCCCATTGGTTCTGGGGCCAACGTCCTGACTTTC
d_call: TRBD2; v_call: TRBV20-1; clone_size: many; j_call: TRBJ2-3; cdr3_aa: CSARTGTSGTDTQYF; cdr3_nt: TGCAGTGCTCGCACAGGGACTAGCGGCACAGATACGCAGTATTTT
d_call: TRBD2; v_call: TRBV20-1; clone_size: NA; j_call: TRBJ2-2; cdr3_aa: CSARIAGVTSGELFF; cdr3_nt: TGCAGTGCTCGTATAGCGGGAGTAACCTCCGGGGAGCTGTTTTTT
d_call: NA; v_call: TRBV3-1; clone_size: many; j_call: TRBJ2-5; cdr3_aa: CASSQGTLARETQYF; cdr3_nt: TGTGCCAGCAGCCAAGGCACGCTAGCGAGAGAGACCCAGTACTTC
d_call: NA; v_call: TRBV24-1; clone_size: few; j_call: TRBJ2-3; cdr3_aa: CATNGGRGTTDTQYF; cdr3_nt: TGTGCCACTAATGGGGGAAGGGGGACCACAGATACGCAGTATTTT
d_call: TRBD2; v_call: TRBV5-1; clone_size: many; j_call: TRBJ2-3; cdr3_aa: CASSLAAGLGTDTQYF; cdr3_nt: TGCGCCAGCAGCTTGGCCGCGGGACTAGGCACAGATACGCAGTATTTT
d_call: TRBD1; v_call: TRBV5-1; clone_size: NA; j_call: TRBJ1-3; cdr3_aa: CASSSQGEVGNTIYF; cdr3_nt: TGCGCCAGCAGCTCCCAGGGGGAGGTCGGAAACACCATATATTTT
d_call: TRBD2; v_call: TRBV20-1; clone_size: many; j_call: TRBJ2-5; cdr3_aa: CSATGLAGRGETQYF; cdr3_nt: TGCAGTGCCACGGGACTAGCGGGACGTGGAGAGACCCAGTACTTC
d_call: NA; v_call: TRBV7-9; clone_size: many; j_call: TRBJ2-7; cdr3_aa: CASSSHSGAYEQYF; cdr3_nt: TGTGCCAGCAGCTCCCACTCGGGGGCCTACGAGCAGTACTTC
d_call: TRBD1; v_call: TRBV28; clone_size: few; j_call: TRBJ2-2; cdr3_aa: CAGQGNTGELFF; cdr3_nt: TGTGCCGGACAGGGGAACACCGGGGAGCTGTTTTTT
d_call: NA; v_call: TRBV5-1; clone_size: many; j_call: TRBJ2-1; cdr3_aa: CASFAGTLSEQFF; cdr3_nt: TGCGCCAGCTTTGCGGGAACTTTGAGTGAGCAGTTCTTC
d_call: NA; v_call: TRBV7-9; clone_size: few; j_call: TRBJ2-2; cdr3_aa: CASSSRLMDSGVSGELFF; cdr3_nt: TGTGCCAGCAGCTCAAGGCTGATGGACAGCGGAGTGAGCGGGGAGCTGTTTTTT
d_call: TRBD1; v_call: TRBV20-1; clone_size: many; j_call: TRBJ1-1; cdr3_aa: CSARPRTGLTEAFF; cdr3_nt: TGCAGTGCTAGACCCCGGACAGGGCTTACTGAAGCTTTCTTT
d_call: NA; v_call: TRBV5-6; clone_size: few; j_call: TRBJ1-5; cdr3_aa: CASSLGGRVQAQHF; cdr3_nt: TGTGCCAGCAGCTTGGGGGGTCGGGTCCAGGCCCAGCATTTT
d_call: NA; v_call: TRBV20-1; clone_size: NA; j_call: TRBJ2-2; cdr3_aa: CSAGRDRNTGELFF; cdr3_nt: TGCAGTGCTGGAAGAGACAGGAACACCGGGGAGCTGTTTTTT
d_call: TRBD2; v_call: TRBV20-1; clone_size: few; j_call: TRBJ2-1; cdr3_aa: CTGTPREGRGANEQFF; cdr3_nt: TGCACTGGTACGCCGCGGGAGGGCCGCGGGGCCAATGAGCAGTTCTTC
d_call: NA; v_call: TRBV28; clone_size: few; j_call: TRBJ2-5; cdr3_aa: CASTTSWGTQYF; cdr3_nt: TGTGCCAGCACCACTAGCTGGGGGACCCAGTACTTC
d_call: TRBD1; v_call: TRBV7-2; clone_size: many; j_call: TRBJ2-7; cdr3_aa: CASSGQASGEQYF; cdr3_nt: TGTGCCAGCAGCGGACAGGCCTCTGGCGAGCAGTACTTC
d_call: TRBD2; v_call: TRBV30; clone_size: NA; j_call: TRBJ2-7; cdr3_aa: CAWSFSPTSGISYEQYF; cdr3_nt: TGTGCCTGGAGCTTTTCCCCGACTAGCGGGATTTCCTACGAGCAGTACTTC
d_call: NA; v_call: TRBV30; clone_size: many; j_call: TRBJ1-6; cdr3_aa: CAWSEQGNSPLHF; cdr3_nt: TGTGCCTGGAGTGAACAGGGAAATTCACCCCTCCACTTT
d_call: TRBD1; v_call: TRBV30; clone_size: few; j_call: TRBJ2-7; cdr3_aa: CAWRAGTGSYEQYF; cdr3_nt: TGTGCCTGGAGAGCCGGGACAGGGTCATACGAGCAGTACTTC
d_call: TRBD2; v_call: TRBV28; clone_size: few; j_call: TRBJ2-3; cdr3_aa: CASSFISGSPTDTQYF; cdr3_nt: TGTGCCAGCAGTTTTATTAGCGGGAGCCCCACAGATACGCAGTATTTT
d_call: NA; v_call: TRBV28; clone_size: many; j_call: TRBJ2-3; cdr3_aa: CASSFPRERTDTQYF; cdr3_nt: TGTGCCAGCAGTTTTCCACGGGAGCGGACAGATACGCAGTATTTT
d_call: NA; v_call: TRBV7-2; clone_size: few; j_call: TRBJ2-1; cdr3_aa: CASSHPLGPLYNEQFF; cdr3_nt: TGTGCCAGCAGCCACCCCCTAGGGCCCCTCTACAATGAGCAGTTCTTC
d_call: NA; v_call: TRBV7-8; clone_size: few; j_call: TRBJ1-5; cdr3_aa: CASSLAGGQGFNQPQHF; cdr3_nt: TGTGCCAGCAGCTTAGCCGGGGGTCAGGGGTTCAATCAGCCCCAGCATTTT
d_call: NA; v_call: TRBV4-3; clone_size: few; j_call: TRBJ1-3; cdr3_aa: CASSRGPFIYF; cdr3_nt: TGCGCCAGCAGCCGGGGCCCTTTTATATATTTT
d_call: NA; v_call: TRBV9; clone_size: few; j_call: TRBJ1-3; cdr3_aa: CASSVGQTSGNTIYF; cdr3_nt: TGTGCCAGCAGCGTAGGACAGACCTCTGGAAACACCATATATTTT
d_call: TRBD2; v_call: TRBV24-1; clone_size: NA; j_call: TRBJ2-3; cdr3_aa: CATSERPGLAGVDTQYF; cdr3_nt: TGTGCCACCAGTGAGAGACCGGGACTAGCGGGAGTGGATACGCAGTATTTT
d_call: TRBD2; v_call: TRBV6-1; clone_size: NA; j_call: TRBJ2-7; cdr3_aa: CASSEAPSGSGYEQYF; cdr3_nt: TGTGCCAGCAGTGAAGCCCCTAGCGGGAGCGGTTACGAGCAGTACTTC
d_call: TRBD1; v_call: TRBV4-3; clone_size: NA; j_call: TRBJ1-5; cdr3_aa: CASSQALPGQGLNQPQHF; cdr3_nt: TGCGCCAGCAGCCAAGCGCTACCGGGACAGGGCTTGAATCAGCCCCAGCATTTT
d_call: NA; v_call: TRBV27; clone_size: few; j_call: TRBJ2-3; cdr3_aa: CASSEQGGDTQYF; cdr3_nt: TGTGCCAGCAGCGAGCAGGGCGGAGATACGCAGTATTTT
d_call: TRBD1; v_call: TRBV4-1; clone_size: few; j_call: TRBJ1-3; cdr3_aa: CASHNQGVGNTIYF; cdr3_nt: TGCGCCAGTCATAATCAGGGGGTCGGAAACACCATATATTTT
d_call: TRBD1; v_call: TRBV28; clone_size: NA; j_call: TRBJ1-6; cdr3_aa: CASSSRDRVSAPLHF; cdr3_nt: TGTGCCAGCAGTTCGCGGGACAGGGTGTCTGCACCCCTCCACTTT
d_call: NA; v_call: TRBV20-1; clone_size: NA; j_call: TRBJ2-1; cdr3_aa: CSARGKRDNEQFF; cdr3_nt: TGCAGTGCTAGAGGAAAGCGGGACAATGAGCAGTTCTTC
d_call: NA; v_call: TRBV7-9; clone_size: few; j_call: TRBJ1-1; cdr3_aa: CASSLQAEAFF; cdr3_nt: TGTGCCAGCAGCTTACAAGCTGAAGCTTTCTTT
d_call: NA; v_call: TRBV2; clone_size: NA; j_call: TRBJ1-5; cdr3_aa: CARTVLYF; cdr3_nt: TGTGCCAGGACGGTACTTTATTTT
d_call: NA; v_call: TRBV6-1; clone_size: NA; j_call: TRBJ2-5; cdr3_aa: CASRSEGWGLETQYF; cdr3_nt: TGTGCCAGCAGATCTGAGGGGTGGGGGCTCGAGACCCAGTACTTC
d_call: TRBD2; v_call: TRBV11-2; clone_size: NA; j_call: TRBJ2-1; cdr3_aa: CASSFSSGSSRDEQFF; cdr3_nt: TGTGCCAGCAGCTTCAGTAGCGGGAGCTCTCGGGATGAGCAGTTCTTC
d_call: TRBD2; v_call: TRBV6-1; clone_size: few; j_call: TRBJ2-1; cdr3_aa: CASGTSGILSNEQFF; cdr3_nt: TGTGCCAGCGGGACTAGCGGGATTTTATCCAATGAGCAGTTCTTC
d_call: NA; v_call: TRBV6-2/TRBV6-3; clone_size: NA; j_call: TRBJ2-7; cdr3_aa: CASSSGIPYEQYF; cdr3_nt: TGTGCCAGCAGTTCCGGGATTCCCTACGAGCAGTACTTC
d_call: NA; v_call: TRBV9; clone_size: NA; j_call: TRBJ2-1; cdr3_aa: CASSPLGRLYNEQFF; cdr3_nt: TGTGCCAGCAGCCCCCTAGGTCGCCTCTACAATGAGCAGTTCTTC
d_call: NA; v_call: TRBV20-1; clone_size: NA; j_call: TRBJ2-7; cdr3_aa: CSAREPLGLYEQYF; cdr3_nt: TGCAGTGCTAGAGAACCCCTGGGGCTCTACGAGCAGTACTTC
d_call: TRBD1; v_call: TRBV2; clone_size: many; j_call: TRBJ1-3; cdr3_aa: CASSYRQGTSGNTIYF; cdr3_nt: TGTGCCAGCAGTTACCGACAGGGTACCTCTGGAAACACCATATATTTT
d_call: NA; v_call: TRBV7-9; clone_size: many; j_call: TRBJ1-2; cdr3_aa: CASRNREDYGYTF; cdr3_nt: TGTGCCAGCAGGAACAGGGAAGACTATGGCTACACCTTC
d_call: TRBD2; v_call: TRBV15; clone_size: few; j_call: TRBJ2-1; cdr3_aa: CATSRDRGLYNEQFF; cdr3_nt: TGTGCCACCAGCAGAGATCGGGGACTATACAATGAGCAGTTCTTC
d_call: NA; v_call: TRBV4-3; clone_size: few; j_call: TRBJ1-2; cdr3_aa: CASSQDNGKNYGYTF; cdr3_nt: TGCGCCAGCAGCCAAGATAACGGGAAAAACTATGGCTACACCTTC
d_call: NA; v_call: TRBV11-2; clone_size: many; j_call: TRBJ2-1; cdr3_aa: CASTPANEQFF; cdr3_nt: TGTGCCAGCACCCCAGCAAATGAGCAGTTCTTC
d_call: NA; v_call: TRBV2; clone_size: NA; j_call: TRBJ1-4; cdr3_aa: CASSDSRSGSEKLFF; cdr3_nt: TGTGCCAGCAGTGACTCAAGGTCAGGGAGTGAAAAACTGTTTTTT
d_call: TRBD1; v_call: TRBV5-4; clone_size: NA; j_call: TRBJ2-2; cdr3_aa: CASSGTGGDTGELSF; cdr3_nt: TGTGCCAGCAGCGGGACAGGGGGCGACACCGGGGAGCTGTCTTTT
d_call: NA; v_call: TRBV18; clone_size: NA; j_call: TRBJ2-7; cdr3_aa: CASSPLGGINEQYF; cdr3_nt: TGTGCCAGCTCACCCCTTGGCGGGATAAACGAGCAGTACTTC
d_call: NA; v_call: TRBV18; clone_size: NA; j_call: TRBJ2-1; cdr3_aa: CASSMGGRPEQFF; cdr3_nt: TGTGCCAGCTCAATGGGTGGGCGCCCGGAGCAGTTCTTC
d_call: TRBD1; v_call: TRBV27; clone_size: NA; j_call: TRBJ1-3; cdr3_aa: CASSSTGQRNTIYF; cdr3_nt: TGTGCCAGCAGTTCGACAGGGCAGAGAAACACCATATATTTT
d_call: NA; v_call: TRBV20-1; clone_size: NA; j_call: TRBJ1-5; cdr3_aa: CSARDPAGSGQPQHF; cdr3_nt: TGCAGTGCTAGAGATCCCGCAGGGTCTGGGCAGCCCCAGCATTTT
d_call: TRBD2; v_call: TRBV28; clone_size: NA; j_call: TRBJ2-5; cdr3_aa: CASSSPTGGSPETQYF; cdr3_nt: TGTGCCAGCAGTTCCCCCACGGGAGGAAGTCCGGAGACCCAGTACTTC
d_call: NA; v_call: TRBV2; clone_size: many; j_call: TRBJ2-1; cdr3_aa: CASSEDLISSYNEQFF; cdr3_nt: TGTGCCAGCAGTGAGGACTTAATCAGCTCCTACAATGAGCAGTTCTTC